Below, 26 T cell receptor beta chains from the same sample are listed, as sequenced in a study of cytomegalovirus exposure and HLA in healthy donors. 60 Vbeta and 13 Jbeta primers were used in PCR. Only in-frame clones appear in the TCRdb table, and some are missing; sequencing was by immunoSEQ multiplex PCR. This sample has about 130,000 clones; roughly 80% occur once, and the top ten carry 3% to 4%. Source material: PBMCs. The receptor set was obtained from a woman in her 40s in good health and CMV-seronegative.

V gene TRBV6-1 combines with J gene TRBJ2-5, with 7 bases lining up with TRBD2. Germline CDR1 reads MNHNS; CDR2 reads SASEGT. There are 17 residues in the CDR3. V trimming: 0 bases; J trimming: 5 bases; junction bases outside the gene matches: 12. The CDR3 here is CASSEARASGIRETQYF. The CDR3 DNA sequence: TGTGCCAGCAGTGAAGCGCGAGCTAGCGGAATAAGGGAGACCCAGTACTTC.

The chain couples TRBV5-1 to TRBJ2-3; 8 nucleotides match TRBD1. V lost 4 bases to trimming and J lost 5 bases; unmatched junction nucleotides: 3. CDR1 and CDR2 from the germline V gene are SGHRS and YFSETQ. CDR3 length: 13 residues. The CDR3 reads CASSKTGVDTQYF. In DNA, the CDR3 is TGCGCCAGCAGCAAGACAGGGGTAGATACGCAGTATTTT.

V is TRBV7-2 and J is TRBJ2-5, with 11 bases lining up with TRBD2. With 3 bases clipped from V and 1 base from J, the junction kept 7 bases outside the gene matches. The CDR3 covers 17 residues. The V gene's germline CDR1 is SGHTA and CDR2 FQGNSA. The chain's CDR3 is CASSFTLAGVRQETQYF. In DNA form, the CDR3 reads TGTGCCAGCAGCTTCACACTAGCGGGGGTTCGCCAAGAGACCCAGTACTTC. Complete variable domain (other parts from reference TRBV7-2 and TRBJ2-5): GAGVSQSPSNKVTEKGKDVELRCDPISGHTALYWYRQSLGQGLEFLIYFQGNSAPDKSGLPSDRFSAERTGGSVSTLTIQRTQQEDSAVYLCASSFTLAGVRQETQYFGPGTRLLVL.

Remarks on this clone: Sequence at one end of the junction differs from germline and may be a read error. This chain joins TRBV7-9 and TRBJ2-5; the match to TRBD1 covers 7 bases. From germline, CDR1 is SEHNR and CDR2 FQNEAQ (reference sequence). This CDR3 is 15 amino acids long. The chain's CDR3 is CSSSLPGQLQETQYF. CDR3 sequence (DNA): TGTTCCAGCAGCTTACCGGGACAGCTCCAAGAGACCCAGTACTTC.

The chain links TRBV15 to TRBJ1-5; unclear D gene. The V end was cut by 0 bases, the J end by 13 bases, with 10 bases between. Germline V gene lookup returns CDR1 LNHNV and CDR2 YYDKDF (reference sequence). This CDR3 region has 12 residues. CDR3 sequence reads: CATSRDGCRQHF. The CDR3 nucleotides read TGTGCCACCAGCAGAGACGGGTGTCGGCAGCATTTT.

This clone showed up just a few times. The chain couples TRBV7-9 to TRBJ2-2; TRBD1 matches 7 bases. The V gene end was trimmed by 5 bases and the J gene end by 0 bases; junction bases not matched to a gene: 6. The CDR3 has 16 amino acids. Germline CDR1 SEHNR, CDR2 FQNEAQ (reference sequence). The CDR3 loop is CASSITGAPNTGELFF. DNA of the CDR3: TGTGCCAGCAGCATTACAGGGGCTCCGAACACCGGGGAGCTGTTTTTT.

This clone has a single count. CDR3 nucleotide sequence: TGTGCCAGCTCACCCAACAGGGATGACAATGAGCAGTTCTTC. Residues: CASSPNRDDNEQFF. The J gene is TRBJ2-1, the V gene TRBV18; D perhaps matches TRBD1 (6 bases). V shed 3 bases and J shed 5 bases, with 11 bases lying between them. CDR3 length equals 14 residues. The germline V gene encodes CDR1 KGHSH and CDR2 LQKENI.

The CDR3 DNA reads as TGTGCCAGCAGTTTCTACAGGGTAACTGATTCACCCCTCCACTTT. Translated: CASSFYRVTDSPLHF. The chain recombines TRBV27 with TRBJ1-6, with D perhaps TRBD1 (6 bases). CDR1 and CDR2 (germline): MNHEY, SMNVEV (reference sequence). With 3 bases removed from V and 8 bases from J, the gap between germline ends came to 14 bases. The CDR3 covers 15 residues.

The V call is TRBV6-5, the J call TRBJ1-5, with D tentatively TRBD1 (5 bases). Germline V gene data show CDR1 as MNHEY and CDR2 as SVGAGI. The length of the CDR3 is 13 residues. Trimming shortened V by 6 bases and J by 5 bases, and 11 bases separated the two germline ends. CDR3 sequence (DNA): TGTGCCAGCAGCCCGGGGGTTGATCAGCCCCAGCATTTT. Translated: CASSPGVDQPQHF.

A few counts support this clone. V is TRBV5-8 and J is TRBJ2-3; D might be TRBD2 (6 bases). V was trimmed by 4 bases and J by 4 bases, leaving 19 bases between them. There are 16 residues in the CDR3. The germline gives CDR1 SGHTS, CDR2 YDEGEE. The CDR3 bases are TGTGCCAGCAGCCTGGGGACGGGGGACGCGGCAGATACGCAGTATTTT. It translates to CASSLGTGDAADTQYF.

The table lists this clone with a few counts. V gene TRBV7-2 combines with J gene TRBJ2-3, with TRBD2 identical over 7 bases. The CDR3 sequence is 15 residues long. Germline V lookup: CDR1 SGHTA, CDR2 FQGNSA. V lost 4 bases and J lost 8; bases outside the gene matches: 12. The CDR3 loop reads CASSWGLPPPGTQYF. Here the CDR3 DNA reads TGTGCCAGCAGCTGGGGACTACCCCCACCCGGTACGCAGTATTTT.

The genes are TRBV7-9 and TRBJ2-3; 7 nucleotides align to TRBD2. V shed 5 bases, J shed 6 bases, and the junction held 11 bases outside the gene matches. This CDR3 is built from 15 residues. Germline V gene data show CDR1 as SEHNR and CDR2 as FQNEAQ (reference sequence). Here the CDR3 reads CASSTSLAEGDTQYF. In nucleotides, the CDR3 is TGTGCCAGCAGCACCTCCCTAGCGGAGGGGGATACGCAGTATTTT.

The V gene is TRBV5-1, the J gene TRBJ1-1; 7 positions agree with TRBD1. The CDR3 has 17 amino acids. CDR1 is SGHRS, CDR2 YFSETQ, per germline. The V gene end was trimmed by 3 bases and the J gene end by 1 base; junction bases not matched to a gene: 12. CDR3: CASSSRQGSLANTEAFF. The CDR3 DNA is TGCGCCAGCAGCTCCCGACAGGGAAGCTTGGCGAACACTGAAGCTTTCTTT.

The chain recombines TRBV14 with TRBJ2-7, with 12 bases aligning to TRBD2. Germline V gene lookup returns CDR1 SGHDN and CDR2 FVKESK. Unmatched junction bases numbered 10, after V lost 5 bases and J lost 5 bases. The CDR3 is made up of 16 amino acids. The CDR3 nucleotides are TGTGCCAGCAGCAAGACTAGCGGGAGCCTCCACCACGAGCAGTACTTC. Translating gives CASSKTSGSLHHEQYF. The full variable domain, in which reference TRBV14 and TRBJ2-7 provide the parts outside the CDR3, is EAGVTQFPSHSVIEKGQTVTLRCDPISGHDNLYWYRRVMGKEIKFLLHFVKESKQDESGMPNNRFLAERTGGTYSTLKVQPAELEDSGVYFCASSKTSGSLHHEQYFGPGTRLTVT.

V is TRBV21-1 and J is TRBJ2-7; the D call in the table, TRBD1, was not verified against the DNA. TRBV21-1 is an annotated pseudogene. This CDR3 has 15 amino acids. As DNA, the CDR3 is TGTGCCAGCAGCAAAGCCCAGGGGCCCCCGTACGAGCAGTACTTC. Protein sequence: CASSKAQGPPYEQYF.

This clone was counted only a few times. DNA for the CDR3: TGTGCCAGCAGTGAAGAGCCCAGGGGCAATCAGCCCCAGCATTTT. This sequence encodes CASSEEPRGNQPQHF. The rearrangement joins TRBV6-1 to TRBJ1-5, with D possibly matching TRBD1 (5 bases). V was shortened by 1 base and J by 2 bases, with 9 bases between the two germline ends. Germline V gene sequence: CDR1 MNHNS, CDR2 SASEGT. The CDR3 is 15 amino acids.

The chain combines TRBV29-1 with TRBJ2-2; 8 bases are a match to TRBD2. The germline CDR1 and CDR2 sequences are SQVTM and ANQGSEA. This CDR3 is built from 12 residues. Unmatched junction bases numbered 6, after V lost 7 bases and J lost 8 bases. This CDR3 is CSATSGGGELFF. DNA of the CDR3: TGCAGCGCAACTAGCGGCGGAGGGGAGCTGTTTTTT.

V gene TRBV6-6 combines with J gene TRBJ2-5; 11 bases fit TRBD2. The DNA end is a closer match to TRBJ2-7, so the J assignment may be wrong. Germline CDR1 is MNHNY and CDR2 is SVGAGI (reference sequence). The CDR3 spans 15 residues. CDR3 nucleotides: TGTGCCAGCAGCTCTACTAGCGGGAGCTCCTACGAGCAGTACTTC. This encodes CASSSTSGSSYEQYF.

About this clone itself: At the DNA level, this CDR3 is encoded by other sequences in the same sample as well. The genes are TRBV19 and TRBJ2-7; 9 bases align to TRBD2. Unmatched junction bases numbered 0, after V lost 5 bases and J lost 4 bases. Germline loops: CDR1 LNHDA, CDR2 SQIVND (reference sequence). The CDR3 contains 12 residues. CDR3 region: CASSAGGYEQYF. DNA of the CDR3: TGTGCCAGTAGTGCGGGGGGGTACGAGCAGTACTTC.

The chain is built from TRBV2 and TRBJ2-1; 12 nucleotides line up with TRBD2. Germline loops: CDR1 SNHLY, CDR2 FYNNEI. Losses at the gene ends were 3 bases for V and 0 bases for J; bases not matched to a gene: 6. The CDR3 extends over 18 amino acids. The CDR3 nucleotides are TGTGCCAGCAGTGATCCCCCTAGCGGGGGGGTCTCCTACAATGAGCAGTTCTTC. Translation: CASSDPPSGGVSYNEQFF. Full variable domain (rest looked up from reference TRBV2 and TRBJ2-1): EPEVTQTPSHQVTQMGQEVILRCVPISNHLYFYWYRQILGQKVEFLVSFYNNEISEKSEIFDDQFSVERPDGSNFTLKIRSTKLEDSAMYFCASSDPPSGGVSYNEQFFGPGTRLTVL.

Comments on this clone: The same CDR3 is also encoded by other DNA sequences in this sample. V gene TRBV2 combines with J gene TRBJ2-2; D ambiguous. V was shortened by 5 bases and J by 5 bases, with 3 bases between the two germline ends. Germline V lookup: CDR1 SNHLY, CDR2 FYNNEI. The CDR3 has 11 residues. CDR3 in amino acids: CASSSTGELFF. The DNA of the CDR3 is TGTGCCAGCAGTTCAACCGGGGAGCTGTTTTTT.

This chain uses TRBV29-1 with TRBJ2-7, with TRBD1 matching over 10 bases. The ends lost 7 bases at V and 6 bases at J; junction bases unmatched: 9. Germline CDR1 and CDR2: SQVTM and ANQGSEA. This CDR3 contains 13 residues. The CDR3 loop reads CSAGGQGPLEQYF. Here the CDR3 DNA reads TGCAGCGCGGGGGGACAGGGGCCCCTCGAGCAGTACTTC.

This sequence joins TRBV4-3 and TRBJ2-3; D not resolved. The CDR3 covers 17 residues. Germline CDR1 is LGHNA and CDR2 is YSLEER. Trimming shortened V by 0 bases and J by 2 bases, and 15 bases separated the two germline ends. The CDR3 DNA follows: TGCGCCAGCAGCCAAGAAGGTCCCCCGCTAGTCACAGATACGCAGTATTTT. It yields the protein CASSQEGPPLVTDTQYF.

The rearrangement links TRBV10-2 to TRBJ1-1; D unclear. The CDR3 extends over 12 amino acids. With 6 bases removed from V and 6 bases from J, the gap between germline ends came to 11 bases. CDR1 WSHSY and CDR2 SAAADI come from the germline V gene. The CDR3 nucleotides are TGCGCCAGCAGCCTAAGAGAGTCTGAAGCTTTCTTT. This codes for CASSLRESEAFF.

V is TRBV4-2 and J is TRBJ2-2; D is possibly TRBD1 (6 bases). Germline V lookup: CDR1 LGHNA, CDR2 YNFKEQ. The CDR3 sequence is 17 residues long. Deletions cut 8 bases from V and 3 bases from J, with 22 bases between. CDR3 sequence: CASRLMDSWLDTGELFF. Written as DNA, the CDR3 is TGTGCCAGCCGCCTAATGGACAGTTGGTTAGACACCGGGGAGCTGTTTTTT.

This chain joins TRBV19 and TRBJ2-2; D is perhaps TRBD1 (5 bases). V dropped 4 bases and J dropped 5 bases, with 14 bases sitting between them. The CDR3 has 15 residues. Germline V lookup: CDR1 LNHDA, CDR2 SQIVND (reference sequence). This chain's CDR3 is CASSNGAVVTGELFF. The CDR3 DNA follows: TGTGCCAGTAGTAATGGGGCAGTCGTGACCGGGGAGCTGTTTTTT. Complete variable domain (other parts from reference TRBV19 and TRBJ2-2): DGGITQSPKYLFRKEGQNVTLSCEQNLNHDAMYWYRQDPGQGLRLIYYSQIVNDFQKGDIAEGYSVSREKKESFPLTVTSAQKNPTAFYLCASSNGAVVTGELFFGEGSRLTVL.